This T cell receptor (beta chain) was captured in a study of technical replicates of blood from several donors. The germline CDR1 and CDR2 sequences are MNHEY and SMNVEV (reference sequence). V lost 6 bases and J lost 8, with 17 bases in between. CDR3 length: 14 residues. The data were produced by immunoSEQ multiplex PCR, yet TCRdb's version contains in-frame clones alone and is incomplete. The sample records 65,000 to 90,000 clones, 93% being singletons. This clone was seen only once. Sequencing was done on a sample of T cells isolated from PBMCs. The chain has TRBV27 and TRBJ1-3; weak D call: TRBD1 (5 bases). This TCR came from a human donor in good health. The CDR3 region has the DNA TGTGCCAGCAGCCTCGGGGGGGGAAGGGACACCATATATTTT. The encoded protein is CASSLGGGRDTIYF.